The T cell receptor (beta chain) under discussion was sequenced for a study of CD8 T cells in Susac syndrome. On this clonotype itself: Its antigen remains unknown.

Random hexamers were used to reverse transcribe an amount of roughly 0.45 to 1 ug RNA. Amplification of the TCR beta CDR3 was carried out by immunoSEQ multiplex PCR, which spanned a total of 54 Vbeta and 13 Jbeta segments. TCRdb re-analysed the immunoSEQ multiplex PCR reads in MiXCR, keeping a single row per CDR3 protein. Among some 300,000 distinct CDR3 sequences, approximately 85% were seen once, and the ten largest hold around 0.2%. Sequencing of TCR beta was undertaken in CD8+ and CD4+ T cells derived from blood. FACS enriched CD8+ TEMRA cells, while bulk CD8+ and CD4+ were negatively isolated. Study-wide findings and caveats: The number of individuals included in the study's TCR sequencing and HLA analysis was acknowledged as relatively small.

From germline, CDR1 is SNHLY and CDR2 FYNNEI. The CDR3 loop spans 12 amino acids. The V end lost 4 bases, the J end lost 6 bases, and 8 bases lay between the germline ends. The rearrangement links TRBV2 to TRBJ2-3; D uncertain. The sequenced material came from CD8+ T cells from PBMCs. The source of this sequence is a human donor with multiple sclerosis. Here the CDR3 reads CASSVPEDTQYF. The CDR3 bases are TGTGCCAGCAGTGTCCCCGAGGATACGCAGTATTTT.